These 30 T cell receptor beta chains came from one sample sequenced in a study of control samples from healthy donors and cancer patients. Measured with immunoSEQ multiplex PCR; TCRdb has only the in-frame clones, and not every one. The data show 150,000 or so clones, with approximately 93% seen just once and over 2% held by the top ten. Source material: blood. The receptors come from a man in his forties or fifties in good health.

The CDR3: CASSIGASPGGEQYF. CDR3 nucleotide sequence: TGTGCCAGTAGTATAGGAGCGTCCCCGGGAGGGGAGCAGTACTTC. The chain has TRBV19 and TRBJ2-7, with 8 bases that match TRBD2. Germline V CDR1 and CDR2: LNHDA, SQIVND (reference sequence). After removal of 1 base from V and 7 bases from J, the junction contained 9 bases not matched to a gene. The CDR3 runs to 15 residues.

The chain has TRBV29-1 and TRBJ1-2, with a weak D call TRBD1 (6 bases). This CDR3 spans 13 amino acids. Germline V CDR1 and CDR2: SQVTM, ANQGSEA. V was clipped by 3 bases and J by 2 bases, with 10 bases between them. CDR3 DNA: TGCAGCGTTGAGGGACACGAAAACTATGGCTACACCTTC. Translating gives CSVEGHENYGYTF.

This clone was observed a single time. The V and J genes are TRBV5-1 and TRBJ2-1, with 12 bases identical to TRBD2. The V gene's germline CDR1 is SGHRS and CDR2 YFSETQ. The CDR3 runs 16 residues. With 5 bases clipped from V and 2 bases from J, the junction kept 5 bases outside the gene matches. CDR3 sequence reads: CASRILAGGTYNEQFF. In DNA, the CDR3 is TGCGCCAGCAGAATACTAGCGGGAGGCACCTACAATGAGCAGTTCTTC.

As to this clone: One junction end disagrees with the germline gene, perhaps due to a read error. The chain has TRBV7-7 and TRBJ2-3; D gene uncertain. The CDR3 extends over 16 amino acids. Germline V gene lookup returns CDR1 SSHAT and CDR2 FNYEAQ (reference sequence). The CDR3 DNA is TGTGCTAGCAGCTTAGGATCGGCTAGGTCGGCAGATACGCAGTATTTT. Its protein product is CASSLGSARSADTQYF.

The rearrangement links TRBV27 to TRBJ2-2; maybe TRBD1 (5 bases). Germline V gives CDR1 MNHEY, CDR2 SMNVEV (reference sequence). V shed 2 bases and J shed 6 bases, with 10 bases lying between them. This CDR3 has 14 residues. CDR3 bases: TGTGCCAGCAGTTTAGTAGGGGTTGCCGGGGAGCTGTTTTTT. This sequence encodes CASSLVGVAGELFF.

The chain couples TRBV30 to TRBJ2-7, with a possible D match to TRBD1 (6 bases). The CDR3 has 13 amino acids. Germline V CDR1 and CDR2: GTSNPN, SVGIG (reference sequence). Trimming stripped 5 bases from V and 2 bases from J, with 13 bases between. The CDR3 nucleotides read TGTGCCTGGGGGGGACACTTGACCTACGAGCAGTACTTC. It specifies CAWGGHLTYEQYF.

The rearrangement joins TRBV20-1 to TRBJ2-1; 7 bases are a match to TRBD1. The CDR3 totals 12 residues. Trimming took 3 bases from V and 6 from J; bases not matched to a gene: 2. The germline V gene encodes CDR1 DFQATT and CDR2 SNEGSKA (reference sequence). The CDR3 DNA sequence: TGCAGTGCTAGTTCAGGGGGCAATGAGCAGTTCTTC. Protein product: CSASSGGNEQFF.

V and J are TRBV18 and TRBJ2-6, with D possibly matching TRBD1 (7 bases). Trimming cost V 3 bases and J 4 bases, with 13 bases left between them. The CDR3 runs to 16 residues. CDR1 and CDR2 from the germline V gene are KGHSH and LQKENI. For the CDR3, the DNA is TGTGCCAGCTCACCCCCAGGGGGGCTAGGGGCCAACGTCCTGACTTTC. Translating gives CASSPPGGLGANVLTF.

The V and J genes are TRBV11-2 and TRBJ1-6; D possibly corresponds to TRBD1 (5 bases). Trimming took off 0 bases at V and 4 bases at J, with 7 bases between the two ends. There are 15 residues in the CDR3. The germline gives CDR1 SGHAT, CDR2 FQNNGV. The CDR3 here is CASSLDPGYNSPLHF. DNA for the CDR3: TGTGCCAGCAGCTTAGATCCAGGGTATAATTCACCCCTCCACTTT.

The rearrangement uses TRBV27 and TRBJ2-2; D not resolved. There are 15 residues in the CDR3. CDR1 is MNHEY, CDR2 SMNVEV, per germline (reference sequence). V shed 3 bases and J shed 0 bases, with 8 bases lying between them. The CDR3 sequence is CASSFLSANTGELFF. The CDR3 bases are TGTGCCAGCAGTTTCTTGTCGGCGAACACCGGGGAGCTGTTTTTT.

This clone occurred once. J is TRBJ1-6 and V is TRBV15; the D is unclear. The CDR3 runs to 19 residues. CDR1 LNHNV and CDR2 YYDKDF come from the germline V gene (reference sequence). Trimming took 0 bases from V and 0 from J, leaving 15 bases between them. The CDR3 is CATSRDDKGFSSYNSPLHF. For the CDR3, the DNA is TGTGCCACCAGCAGAGATGATAAGGGTTTTAGCTCCTATAATTCACCCCTCCACTTT.

The V call is TRBV5-6, the J call TRBJ2-7; D call uncertain. This CDR3 has 15 residues. V was trimmed by 4 bases and J by 0 bases, leaving 14 bases between them. Germline V CDR1 and CDR2: SGHDT, YYEEEE. DNA for the CDR3: TGTGCCAGCAGCGGATTCGGTTGGGGCTCCTACGAGCAGTACTTC. This encodes CASSGFGWGSYEQYF.

The CDR3 spells CASSSGQAVNTEAFF. The CDR3 coding sequence is TGTGCCAGCAGCTCTGGACAGGCAGTGAACACTGAAGCTTTCTTT. V and J are TRBV7-9 and TRBJ1-1, with TRBD1 matching over 7 bases. After removal of 4 bases from V and 0 bases from J, the junction contained 5 bases not matched to a gene. CDR3 length: 15 residues. The germline V gene has CDR1 SEHNR and CDR2 FQNEAQ (reference sequence).

Concerning this clone: The junction does not match germline at one end; this may be a read error. CDR3 amino acids: CASSLGGVGNTIYF. The CDR3 bases are TGTGCCAGCAGTTTGGGAGGAGTCGGAAACACCATATATTTT. This chain uses TRBV5-4 with TRBJ1-3; D gene unclear. The CDR3 spans 14 residues. Germline CDR1 SGHNT, CDR2 YYREEE (reference sequence).

This clone was seen a single time. A junction boundary mismatches the germline segment, possibly from a read error. The chain combines TRBV7-7 with TRBJ2-7; the D is unclear. CDR1 SSHAT and CDR2 FNYEAQ come from the germline V gene (reference sequence). There are 12 residues in the CDR3. The CDR3 DNA follows: TGTGCTAGCAGCCCTCTGTCCTACGAGCAGTACTTC. Amino acids: CASSPLSYEQYF.

J is TRBJ2-3 and V is TRBV2, with 8 positions matching TRBD2. This CDR3 contains 16 residues. Losses at the gene ends were 7 bases for V and 2 bases for J; bases not matched to a gene: 11. Germline CDR1 SNHLY, CDR2 FYNNEI. CDR3 loop: CASKRRGRTLTDTQYF. CDR3 DNA sequence: TGTGCCAGCAAACGTCGCGGGAGGACCCTCACAGATACGCAGTATTTT. The complete variable domain, with remaining parts taken from reference TRBV2 and TRBJ2-3, reads EPEVTQTPSHQVTQMGQEVILRCVPISNHLYFYWYRQILGQKVEFLVSFYNNEISEKSEIFDDQFSVERPDGSNFTLKIRSTKLEDSAMYFCASKRRGRTLTDTQYFGPGTRLTVL.

This rearrangement joins TRBV10-1 to TRBJ1-6, with 7 bases aligning to TRBD1. The CDR3 length is 13 residues. Germline values: CDR1 WNHNN, CDR2 SYGVQD (reference sequence). V lost 5 bases to trimming and J lost 9 bases; unmatched junction nucleotides: 4. CDR3: CASSPGGPSPLHF. The CDR3 DNA follows: TGCGCCAGCAGTCCAGGGGGGCCTTCACCCCTCCACTTT.

The V call is TRBV5-1, the J call TRBJ1-2, with D possibly TRBD1 on 5 matching bases. This CDR3 region has 13 residues. Per germline, CDR1 SGHRS and CDR2 YFSETQ. V was shortened by 1 base and J by 6 bases, with 10 bases between the two germline ends. The CDR3 is CASSLLQADGYTF. CDR3 in DNA: TGCGCCAGCAGCTTGCTACAGGCAGATGGCTACACCTTC.

The chain links TRBV27 to TRBJ1-1, with 9 bases that match TRBD1. J was trimmed by 7 bases and V by 6 bases; bases with no gene match: 15. Germline V gene data show CDR1 as MNHEY and CDR2 as SMNVEV (reference sequence). This CDR3 is 16 amino acids long. The CDR3 sequence is CASRQQGAHRLGEAFF. CDR3 DNA sequence: TGTGCCAGCAGGCAACAGGGGGCGCACCGTCTGGGTGAAGCTTTCTTT.

The chain employs TRBV28 and TRBJ1-1; D is undetermined. The CDR3 is made up of 13 amino acids. In germline, CDR1 is MDHEN, CDR2 SYDVKM. With 7 bases removed from V and 0 bases from J, the gap between germline ends came to 9 bases. CDR3 sequence reads: CASILALNTEAFF. The CDR3 coding sequence is TGTGCCAGCATTCTGGCCTTGAACACTGAAGCTTTCTTT.

The chain is built from TRBV5-1 and TRBJ1-3; possibly TRBD1 for D (5 bases). The ends were cut back, 0 bases at V and 0 bases at J, with 7 bases in the middle. Germline V gene lookup returns CDR1 SGHRS and CDR2 YFSETQ. This CDR3 has 15 residues. In DNA, the CDR3 is TGCGCCAGCAGCTTGGCGACAGACTCTGGAAACACCATATATTTT. Translating it yields CASSLATDSGNTIYF. The full variable domain, rest sourced from reference TRBV5-1 and TRBJ1-3, is KAGVTQTPRYLIKTRGQQVTLSCSPISGHRSVSWYQQTPGQGLQFLFEYFSETQRNKGNFPGRFSGRQFSNSRSEMNVSTLELGDSALYLCASSLATDSGNTIYFGEGSWLTVV.

This chain links TRBV7-6 with TRBJ2-3; D unresolved. The CDR3 runs to 16 residues. CDR1 and CDR2 (germline): SGHVS, FNYEAQ. V was trimmed by 7 bases and J by 0 bases, leaving 17 bases between them. The CDR3 reads CASTPAGETSTDTQYF. CDR3 in DNA: TGTGCCAGCACCCCGGCCGGAGAGACAAGCACAGATACGCAGTATTTT.

This clone was recorded once. The V call is TRBV2, the J call TRBJ1-4; the D gene is possibly TRBD1 (6 bases). V shed 3 bases and J shed 4 bases, with 9 bases lying between them. The CDR3 has 14 amino acids. Germline V gene lookup returns CDR1 SNHLY and CDR2 FYNNEI. The CDR3 DNA reads TGTGCCAGCAGTGACGGGGGCATTAATGAAAAACTGTTTTTT. Its translation is CASSDGGINEKLFF. The variable domain in full, with the rest retrieved from reference TRBV2 and TRBJ1-4, is EPEVTQTPSHQVTQMGQEVILRCVPISNHLYFYWYRQILGQKVEFLVSFYNNEISEKSEIFDDQFSVERPDGSNFTLKIRSTKLEDSAMYFCASSDGGINEKLFFGSGTQLSVL.

The genes are TRBV27 and TRBJ2-3; D possibly corresponds to TRBD2 (6 bases). V lost 7 bases, J lost 1 base, and 15 bases lay in between. This CDR3 is 15 amino acids long. Germline CDR1 MNHEY, CDR2 SMNVEV (reference sequence). The CDR3 here is CASKDGGTGTDTQYF. CDR3 sequence (DNA): TGTGCCAGCAAGGACGGGGGTACGGGCACAGATACGCAGTATTTT.

The chain is built from TRBV6-4 and TRBJ1-2; D is ambiguous. Germline CDR1 is MRHNA and CDR2 is SNTAGT. With 6 bases removed from V and 8 bases from J, the gap between germline ends came to 19 bases. This CDR3 has 14 amino acids. The CDR3 sequence is CASSPTPSVRGYTF. For the CDR3, the DNA is TGTGCCAGCAGCCCGACTCCCTCGGTGAGGGGCTACACCTTC.

V usage is TRBV5-1 and J usage is TRBJ1-1; 11 positions match TRBD1. The CDR3 sequence is 16 residues long. V was clipped by 3 bases and J by 0 bases; unmatched bases: 4. Germline V lookup: CDR1 SGHRS, CDR2 YFSETQ. CDR3 sequence: CASSYRTGGMNTEAFF. CDR3 DNA: TGCGCCAGCAGCTACAGGACAGGGGGCATGAACACTGAAGCTTTCTTT.

The V and J genes are TRBV14 and TRBJ2-1; D perhaps matches TRBD1 (5 bases). Germline CDR1 and CDR2: SGHDN and FVKESK. This CDR3 has 15 amino acids. V shed 5 bases and J shed 1 base, with 12 bases lying between them. CDR3 loop: CASSIHRLSYNEQFF. DNA for the CDR3: TGTGCCAGCAGCATACACAGGTTGTCCTACAATGAGCAGTTCTTC.

Worth noting for this clone: The same CDR3 arises from other DNA sequences in this sample as well. This chain links TRBV5-1 with TRBJ2-1, with D possibly being TRBD2 (5 bases). Germline V gives CDR1 SGHRS, CDR2 YFSETQ. The V and J ends lost 5 bases and 8 bases respectively, with 11 bases between them. The length of the CDR3 is 12 residues. The CDR3 DNA reads TGCGCCAGCAGTCCCCTCGGGGATGAGCAGTTCTTC. It specifies CASSPLGDEQFF.

V and J are TRBV14 and TRBJ2-2, with no clear D. In germline, CDR1 is SGHDN, CDR2 FVKESK. Trimming shortened V by 1 base and J by 5 bases, and 5 bases separated the two germline ends. The CDR3 sequence is 13 residues long. In DNA, the CDR3 is TGTGCCAGCAGCCAAGCTGTAACCGGGGAGCTGTTTTTT. Protein sequence: CASSQAVTGELFF.

J is TRBJ1-1 and V is TRBV15; D gene ambiguous. The CDR3 runs to 15 residues. Trimming took off 5 bases at V and 1 base at J, with 14 bases between the two ends. Germline V gives CDR1 LNHNV, CDR2 YYDKDF (reference sequence). The CDR3 DNA reads TGTGCCACCAGCGTCTACGGAGTGGGGAACACTGAAGCTTTCTTT. This sequence encodes CATSVYGVGNTEAFF.